One sample yielded the 30 T cell receptor beta chains listed below, sequenced in a study of T cell responses to AZD1222 COVID-19 vaccine. TCRdb's copy holds only in-frame clones and misses some; the assay was immunoSEQ multiplex PCR. Of some 90,000 clones listed, roughly 88% were seen once; the top ten hold 19%. The sample in question was peripheral blood, obtained on day 0 of AZD1222 vaccination. The receptor source for this set is an adult in good health.

J is TRBJ2-7 and V is TRBV19, with 9 bases that match TRBD1. The germline V gene has CDR1 LNHDA and CDR2 SQIVND (reference sequence). The CDR3 loop spans 13 amino acids. The ends lost 9 bases at V and 1 base at J; junction bases unmatched: 4. The CDR3 DNA follows: TGTGCCAGATACAGGGGGCTGTCCTACGAGCAGTACTTC. Translated, it gives CARYRGLSYEQYF.

The chain uses TRBV28 and TRBJ2-3, with TRBD2 matching 11 bases. The CDR3 length is 17 residues. With 4 bases clipped from V and 6 bases from J, the junction kept 12 bases outside the gene matches. The germline gives CDR1 MDHEN, CDR2 SYDVKM. CDR3: CASSSPRLAGNTDTQYF. The CDR3 DNA is TGTGCCAGCAGTTCACCTAGACTAGCGGGAAACACGGATACGCAGTATTTT.

This chain links TRBV28 with TRBJ1-6; D is uncertain. V gave up 6 bases and J gave up 0 bases, with 9 bases separating them. The germline gives CDR1 MDHEN, CDR2 SYDVKM. CDR3 length: 15 amino acids. CDR3 loop: CASSKQSSYNSPLHF. The CDR3 nucleotides read TGTGCCAGCAGCAAACAGAGCTCCTATAATTCACCCCTCCACTTT.

The chain combines TRBV29-1 with TRBJ2-7; the D gene is possibly TRBD2 (7 bases). The CDR3 loop spans 11 amino acids. Trimming shortened V by 6 bases and J by 6 bases, and 12 bases separated the two germline ends. Per germline, CDR1 SQVTM and CDR2 ANQGSEA. Here the CDR3 reads CSVARGAEQYF. Here the CDR3 DNA reads TGCAGCGTCGCCCGGGGGGCCGAGCAGTACTTC.

V gene TRBV9 combines with J gene TRBJ1-1; 8 bases map to TRBD1. Germline V gives CDR1 SGDLS, CDR2 YYNGEE. The CDR3 loop spans 14 amino acids. Trimming at V came to 0 bases and at J to 4 bases, leaving 2 bases not matched to a gene. CDR3 sequence (DNA): TGTGCCAGCAGCGTAGCAGGGGGCGGCACTGAAGCTTTCTTT. Residues: CASSVAGGGTEAFF.

The chain has TRBV10-2 and TRBJ1-1; TRBD1 matches at 7 bases. The germline CDR1 and CDR2 sequences are WSHSY and SAAADI. J was trimmed by 3 bases and V by 8 bases; bases with no gene match: 6. The CDR3 totals 13 residues. CDR3 sequence: CASSTDRDTEAFF. Here the CDR3 DNA reads TGCGCCAGCTCAACCGACAGGGACACTGAAGCTTTCTTT.

The chain combines TRBV7-2 with TRBJ2-7; TRBD1 matches at 8 bases. The CDR3 contains 15 residues. With V trimmed by 6 bases and J by 4 bases, 11 bases remained unmatched. Germline loops: CDR1 SGHTA, CDR2 FQGNSA. CDR3 protein: CASRDRDRRAYEQYF. The DNA of the CDR3 is TGTGCCAGCAGGGACCGGGACAGGCGGGCGTACGAGCAGTACTTC. Full variable domain (rest looked up from reference TRBV7-2 and TRBJ2-7): GAGVSQSPSNKVTEKGKDVELRCDPISGHTALYWYRQSLGQGLEFLIYFQGNSAPDKSGLPSDRFSAERTGGSVSTLTIQRTQQEDSAVYLCASRDRDRRAYEQYFGPGTRLTVT.

The chain employs TRBV6-5 and TRBJ1-4; TRBD1 is a possible D gene (5 bases). CDR3 length: 15 residues. Trimming left V 4 bases short and J 2 bases short, with 11 bases between. CDR1 and CDR2 from the germline V gene are MNHEY and SVGAGI. The CDR3 bases are TGTGCCAGCAGTTCCGGGGACCTCACTAATGAAAAACTGTTTTTT. It is translated as CASSSGDLTNEKLFF.

The chain uses TRBV28 and TRBJ1-3; possible D gene TRBD1, 5 bases. The V and J ends lost 1 base and 6 bases respectively, with 10 bases between them. Germline V gene lookup returns CDR1 MDHEN and CDR2 SYDVKM. This CDR3 region has 14 residues. CDR3 nucleotides: TGTGCCAGCAGTTTATTCCAGGGTGCAAACACCATATATTTT. This gives the protein CASSLFQGANTIYF.

The chain couples TRBV7-3 to TRBJ2-3; tentative D call: TRBD1 (5 bases). Germline V gives CDR1 SGHTA, CDR2 FQGTGA. The CDR3 extends over 14 amino acids. V lost 2 bases, J lost 6 bases, and 12 bases lay in between. This CDR3 reads CASSLLGVDDTQYF. CDR3 nucleotides: TGTGCCAGCAGCTTACTAGGGGTTGACGATACGCAGTATTTT.

The rearrangement uses TRBV10-1 and TRBJ2-5, with 13 bases aligning to TRBD2. This CDR3 is built from 15 residues. V lost 6 bases and J lost 0; bases outside the gene matches: 1. From germline, CDR1 is WNHNN and CDR2 SYGVQD (reference sequence). This CDR3 reads CASRGLAGNQETQYF. In nucleotides, the CDR3 is TGCGCCAGCAGGGGACTAGCGGGAAACCAAGAGACCCAGTACTTC.

Turning to this clone: At one of its ends the junction is not consistent with the germline gene, which may arise from a read error. This sequence joins TRBV4-1 and TRBJ1-1; tentatively, D is TRBD1 (6 bases). The CDR3 extends over 13 amino acids. Germline V CDR1 and CDR2: MGHRA, YSYEKL. The CDR3 region has the DNA TGTGCCAGCAGCCGACAGGTGAACACTGAAGCTTTCTTT. This sequence encodes CASSRQVNTEAFF.

This chain uses TRBV15 with TRBJ2-5; D is unclear. The ends were cut back, 1 base at V and 0 bases at J, with 6 bases in the middle. This CDR3 region has 14 residues. In germline, CDR1 is LNHNV, CDR2 YYDKDF (reference sequence). DNA for the CDR3: TGTGCCACCAGCAGAGGCTTGTACCAAGAGACCCAGTACTTC. Translated, it gives CATSRGLYQETQYF.

The gene calls are TRBV19 and TRBJ1-2; D gene uncertain. Germline V lookup: CDR1 LNHDA, CDR2 SQIVND (reference sequence). V was trimmed by 3 bases and J by 0 bases, leaving 8 bases between them. There are 14 residues in the CDR3. CDR3 amino acids: CASSMDSTNYGYTF. CDR3 in DNA: TGTGCCAGTAGTATGGACTCTACTAACTATGGCTACACCTTC.

The J gene is TRBJ2-1, the V gene TRBV5-4; 7 bases line up with TRBD2. The junction had 4 bases not matched to a gene; V was cut back by 2 bases and J by 8 bases. This CDR3 spans 13 amino acids. The germline gives CDR1 SGHNT, CDR2 YYREEE (reference sequence). The CDR3 is CASSFGEGYEQFF. In nucleotides, the CDR3 is TGTGCCAGCAGCTTCGGGGAGGGCTATGAGCAGTTCTTC.

This chain links TRBV7-2 with TRBJ2-7, with 13 nucleotides matching TRBD2. CDR3 size: 15 residues. V lost 5 bases to trimming and J lost 7 bases; unmatched junction nucleotides: 8. Germline V gene sequence: CDR1 SGHTA, CDR2 FQGNSA. CDR3 residues: CASSPGLAGVREQYF. The CDR3 nucleotides are TGTGCCAGCAGCCCCGGACTAGCGGGGGTACGGGAGCAGTACTTC.

The rearrangement links TRBV27 to TRBJ1-5, with no clear D. CDR3 size: 14 residues. Between the trimmed V and J ends, which lost 5 bases and 0 bases, there was a span of 8 bases. The V gene's germline CDR1 is MNHEY and CDR2 SMNVEV (reference sequence). This CDR3 reads CASSLRASNQPQHF. DNA for the CDR3: TGTGCCAGCAGTCTCCGGGCTAGCAATCAGCCCCAGCATTTT.

The V and J genes are TRBV7-8 and TRBJ2-7; 7 bases agree with TRBD1. Germline CDR1 is SGHVS and CDR2 is FQNEAQ. There are 15 residues in the CDR3. J was trimmed by 2 bases and V by 5 bases; bases with no gene match: 9. The CDR3, as DNA: TGTGCCAGCAGCACTACAGGGGTGGGGACCTACGAGCAGTACTTC. This codes for CASSTTGVGTYEQYF.

Concerning this clone itself: Other DNA sequences within the sample encode an identical CDR3. V gene TRBV19 combines with J gene TRBJ1-5, with D hard to call. V was shortened by 1 base and J by 4 bases, with 8 bases between the two germline ends. Germline-derived CDR1 and CDR2 are LNHDA and SQIVND (reference sequence). The CDR3 loop spans 14 amino acids. Here the CDR3 reads CASSIGQFNQPQHF. The DNA of the CDR3 is TGTGCCAGTAGTATAGGGCAGTTTAATCAGCCCCAGCATTTT.

This sequence joins TRBV28 and TRBJ1-1, with D hard to call. V lost 4 bases and J lost 11, with 17 bases in between. Looked up from germline, CDR1 is MDHEN and CDR2 is SYDVKM. This CDR3 spans 13 amino acids. The CDR3 here is CASSSRDKVWAFF. The CDR3 nucleotides read TGTGCCAGCAGTTCTCGAGACAAGGTCTGGGCTTTCTTT.

The V and J genes are TRBV11-2 and TRBJ2-3; D unresolved. V lost 6 bases and J 4 bases, leaving 5 bases between the germline ends. CDR1 is SGHAT, CDR2 FQNNGV, per germline. The CDR3 sequence is 11 residues long. DNA of the CDR3: TGTGCCAGCAGGGGTTCAGATACGCAGTATTTT. It yields the protein CASRGSDTQYF.

This chain connects TRBV5-4 to TRBJ1-3, with 8 nucleotides matching TRBD1. This CDR3 region has 14 residues. From germline, CDR1 is SGHNT and CDR2 YYREEE (reference sequence). J was trimmed by 3 bases and V by 4 bases; bases with no gene match: 3. CDR3 sequence: CASSPDRGGNTIYF. The DNA of the CDR3 is TGTGCCAGCAGCCCCGACAGGGGTGGAAACACCATATATTTT.

The J gene is TRBJ2-7, the V gene TRBV19; the D gene is possibly TRBD1 (5 bases). CDR1 LNHDA and CDR2 SQIVND come from the germline V gene (reference sequence). Trimming took off 5 bases at V and 2 bases at J, with 10 bases between the two ends. The CDR3 contains 13 residues. The CDR3 coding sequence is TGTGCCAGTAGTCGATCAGGGCCCTACGAGCAGTACTTC. It translates to CASSRSGPYEQYF.

The gene calls are TRBV25-1 and TRBJ2-3; the D is unclear. V was trimmed by 1 base and J by 0 bases, leaving 11 bases between them. Germline V lookup: CDR1 MGHDK, CDR2 SYGVNS. This CDR3 is 16 amino acids long. The chain's CDR3 is CASSESFGGSTDTQYF. DNA of the CDR3: TGTGCCAGCAGTGAATCATTCGGCGGTAGCACAGATACGCAGTATTTT.

The chain recombines TRBV19 with TRBJ1-5, with D unclear. The germline V gene has CDR1 LNHDA and CDR2 SQIVND (reference sequence). Trimming removed 5 bases at V and 2 bases at J, with 4 bases between. This CDR3 comprises 12 residues. CDR3 coding DNA: TGTGCCAGTAGTTCAGGCAATCAGCCCCAGCATTTT. Amino acid sequence: CASSSGNQPQHF.

The chain combines TRBV5-1 with TRBJ2-2; 7 nucleotides align to TRBD1. The V gene's germline CDR1 is SGHRS and CDR2 YFSETQ. The CDR3 totals 14 residues. The V segment lost 7 bases and the J segment 0 bases; nucleotides outside the gene matches: 3. The CDR3: CASRGQPNTGELFF. The CDR3 bases are TGCGCCAGCCGGGGACAGCCGAACACCGGGGAGCTGTTTTTT.

V is TRBV2 and J is TRBJ1-2, with D uncertain. V was trimmed by 5 bases and J by 6 bases, leaving 16 bases between them. The CDR3 loop spans 14 amino acids. CDR1 and CDR2 from the germline V gene are SNHLY and FYNNEI. The CDR3 spells CASSSLRVGDGYTF. CDR3 nucleotide sequence: TGTGCCAGCAGTTCGTTGAGGGTCGGTGATGGCTACACCTTC.

This rearrangement joins TRBV9 to TRBJ1-2; D call uncertain. Germline V lookup: CDR1 SGDLS, CDR2 YYNGEE. V lost 7 bases and J lost 0, with 13 bases in between. The CDR3 is 14 residues long. CDR3 region: CASGRNSPNYGYTF. In DNA, the CDR3 is TGTGCCAGCGGACGGAACAGCCCTAACTATGGCTACACCTTC.

This clone was found once. The J gene is TRBJ2-7, the V gene TRBV28, with D uncertain. CDR1 is MDHEN, CDR2 SYDVKM, per germline. This CDR3 contains 12 residues. The ends were cut back, 6 bases at V and 0 bases at J, with 6 bases in the middle. CDR3 sequence: CASSLNSYEQYF. The CDR3 DNA follows: TGTGCCAGCAGCCTGAACTCCTACGAGCAGTACTTC. The full variable domain, in which reference TRBV28 and TRBJ2-7 provide the parts outside the CDR3, is DVKVTQSSRYLVKRTGEKVFLECVQDMDHENMFWYRQDPGLGLRLIYFSYDVKMKEKGDIPEGYSVSREKKERFSLILESASTNQTSMYLCASSLNSYEQYFGPGTRLTVT.

This clone was seen more than once but under ten times. This sequence joins TRBV18 and TRBJ1-4, with D perhaps TRBD1 (6 bases). V was cut by 4 bases and J by 8 bases, with 20 bases left in between. Germline V lookup: CDR1 KGHSH, CDR2 LQKENI. This CDR3 is 16 amino acids long. CDR3 sequence reads: CASSRSGTTNGEKLFF. The CDR3 DNA reads as TGTGCCAGCTCACGCTCCGGGACAACGAACGGGGAAAAACTGTTTTTT. Filled out from reference TRBV18 and TRBJ1-4, the complete variable domain reads NAGVMQNPRHLVRRRGQEARLRCSPMKGHSHVYWYRQLPEEGLKFMVYLQKENIIDESGMPKERFSAEFPKEGPSILRIQQVVRGDSAAYFCASSRSGTTNGEKLFFGSGTQLSVL.